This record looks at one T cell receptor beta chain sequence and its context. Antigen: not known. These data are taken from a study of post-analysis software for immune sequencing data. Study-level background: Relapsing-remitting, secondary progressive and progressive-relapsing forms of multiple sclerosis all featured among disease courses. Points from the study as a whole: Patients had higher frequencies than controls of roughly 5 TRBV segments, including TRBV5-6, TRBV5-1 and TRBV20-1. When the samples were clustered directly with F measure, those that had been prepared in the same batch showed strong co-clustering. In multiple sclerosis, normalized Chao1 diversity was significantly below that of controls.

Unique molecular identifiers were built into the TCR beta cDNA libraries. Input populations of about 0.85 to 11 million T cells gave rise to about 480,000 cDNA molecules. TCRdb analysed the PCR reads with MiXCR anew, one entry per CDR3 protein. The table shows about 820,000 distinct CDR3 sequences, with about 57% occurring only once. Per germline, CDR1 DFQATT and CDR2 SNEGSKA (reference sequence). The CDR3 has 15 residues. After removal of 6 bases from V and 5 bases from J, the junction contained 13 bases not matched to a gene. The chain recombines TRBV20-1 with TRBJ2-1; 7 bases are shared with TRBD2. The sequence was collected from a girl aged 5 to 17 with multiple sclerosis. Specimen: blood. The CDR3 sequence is CSAPRAGITNNEQFF. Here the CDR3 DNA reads TGCAGTGCCCCGAGAGCGGGAATTACCAACAATGAGCAGTTCTTC.